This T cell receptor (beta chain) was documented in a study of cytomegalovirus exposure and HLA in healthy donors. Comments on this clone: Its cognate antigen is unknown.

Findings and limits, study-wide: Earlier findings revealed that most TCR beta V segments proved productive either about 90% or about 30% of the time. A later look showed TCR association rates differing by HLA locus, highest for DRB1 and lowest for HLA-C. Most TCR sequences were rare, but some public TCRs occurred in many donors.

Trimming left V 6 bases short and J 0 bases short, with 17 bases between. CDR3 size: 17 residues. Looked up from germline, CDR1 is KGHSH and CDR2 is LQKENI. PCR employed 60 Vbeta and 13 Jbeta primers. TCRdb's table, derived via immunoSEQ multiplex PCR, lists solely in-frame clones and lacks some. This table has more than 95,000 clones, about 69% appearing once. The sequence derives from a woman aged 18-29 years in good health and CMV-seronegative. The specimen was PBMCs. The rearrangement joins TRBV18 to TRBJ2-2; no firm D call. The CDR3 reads CASSPTTGQANTGELFF. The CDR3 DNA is TGTGCCAGCTCGCCGACGACCGGCCAGGCGAACACCGGGGAGCTGTTTTTT.